This T cell receptor (beta chain) comes out of a study of shared clonotypes between healthy human individuals. Study results and caveats: It was the non-shared clonotypes that had lower generation probabilities than clonotypes shared by all four donors. Several donors held around 5% of naive CD4 clonotypes in common. Sample collection involved blood only; tissue repertoires are likely different.

With respect to this clone: Its antigen is as yet unknown.

This CDR3 region has 14 residues. J gave up 4 bases and V 4 bases, and 4 bases lay outside the gene matches. Germline V CDR1 and CDR2: SGHKS, YYEKEE (reference sequence). An even split of each subset's genomic DNA across several immunoSEQ plates was performed. The method was immunoSEQ multiplex PCR; TCRdb's version includes in-frame clones alone and lacks a portion of them. Of about 2.3 million clones listed, roughly 92% are singletons. The rearrangement uses TRBV5-5 and TRBJ1-2; 10 positions agree with TRBD1. The sequenced material came from naive CD4+ T cells from PBMCs. The subset denotes: CD45RA+ positively selected. This sequence was found in a young man in good health. Some clones in this sample may be carry-over from other donors' samples. CDR3 sequence reads: CASSKTGGSYGYTF. The CDR3 DNA reads as TGTGCCAGCAGCAAGACAGGGGGCAGCTATGGCTACACCTTC.